This T cell receptor (beta chain) came from a study of Ad26.COV2.S vaccination and SARS-CoV-2 variants. The overall study: Enrollment placed the donor in the COV1001 Ad26.COV2.S trial arm. Regarding the study as a whole: Vaccine recipients surpassed placebo recipients in spike-specific TCR breadth. It was found that vaccine and placebo recipients had similar non-spike TCR breadth. Substantial post-vaccination breadth of spike-specific CD8+ and CD4+ T cell responses was reported.

A remark on this clone: No antigen is known for it.

The treatment denotes: roughly 19 received Ad26.COV2.S at low or high dose, single or two shots; about 5 received placebo; per-sample allocation not given. Vaccine and placebo recipients were sampled on day 63 after the first injection. Sequencing used immunoSEQ multiplex PCR; TCRdb keeps in-frame clones, though not all of them. The table includes over 400,000 clones, around 90% detected once. V gave up 6 bases and J gave up 0 bases, with 16 bases separating them. Germline V lookup: CDR1 KGHDR, CDR2 SFDVKD. The CDR3 sequence is 16 residues long. This receptor was taken from a person between 18 and 65 years old who received the Ad26.COV2.S COVID-19 vaccine or a placebo. The source was peripheral blood, collected in a trial of Ad26.COV2.S vaccine versus placebo. The chain combines TRBV24-1 with TRBJ2-5, with D possibly being TRBD1 (6 bases). CDR3: CATSYGVGDNQETQYF. The CDR3 nucleotides are TGTGCCACCAGTTACGGGGTAGGGGACAACCAAGAGACCCAGTACTTC.